The 18 T cell receptor beta chains below come from one sample, sequenced in a study of cytomegalovirus exposure and HLA in healthy donors. The study ran its PCR with 60 Vbeta and 13 Jbeta primers. The repertoire was sequenced with immunoSEQ multiplex PCR; TCRdb's copy has only in-frame clones and lacks some. Here the sample spans fewer than 250,000 clones, around nine tenths being singletons. The sequenced sample was PBMCs. The receptors here all came from a woman under 30 in good health and CMV-seronegative.

The chain recombines TRBV30 with TRBJ2-7, with a weak D call TRBD2 (5 bases). The CDR3 covers 12 residues. Trimming shortened V by 5 bases and J by 4 bases, and 12 bases separated the two germline ends. Germline-derived CDR1 and CDR2 are GTSNPN and SVGIG (reference sequence). The CDR3 sequence: CAWGLTQYEQYF. The CDR3 coding sequence is TGTGCCTGGGGACTTACACAATACGAGCAGTACTTC.

This rearrangement joins TRBV10-3 to TRBJ2-1; a possible D gene is TRBD1 (8 bases). Germline V lookup: CDR1 ENHRY, CDR2 SYGVKD. The V gene lost 4 bases and the J gene lost 0 bases, with 22 bases spanning the gap. This CDR3 has 19 residues. CDR3 sequence reads: CAISAIDRGLSNSYNEQFF. In DNA, the CDR3 is TGTGCCATCAGTGCAATCGACAGGGGACTATCTAACTCCTACAATGAGCAGTTCTTC.

This chain joins TRBV16 and TRBJ2-1; the match to TRBD2 covers 13 bases. In germline, CDR1 is KGHSY, CDR2 FQNENV. This CDR3 spans 15 amino acids. J gave up 5 bases and V 4 bases, and 2 bases lay outside the gene matches. This CDR3 is CASSRGLAGHNEQFF. Here the CDR3 DNA reads TGTGCCAGCAGCCGGGGACTAGCGGGACACAATGAGCAGTTCTTC.

J is TRBJ2-1 and V is TRBV30; the match to TRBD2 covers 8 bases. V lost 5 bases, J lost 0 bases, and 6 bases stayed unmatched. Germline CDR1 is GTSNPN and CDR2 is SVGIG (reference sequence). CDR3 length: 15 amino acids. CDR3 nucleotide sequence: TGTGCCTGGGGGGAGCGGGGGAGCTCCTACAATGAGCAGTTCTTC. It yields the protein CAWGERGSSYNEQFF.

The chain uses TRBV7-8 and TRBJ2-3, with TRBD2 identical over 11 bases. This CDR3 has 19 amino acids. J was trimmed by 0 bases and V by 3 bases; bases with no gene match: 11. CDR1 and CDR2 (germline): SGHVS, FQNEAQ. CDR3 residues: CASSFSPSGGLRSTDTQYF. For the CDR3, the DNA is TGTGCCAGCAGCTTCAGCCCTAGCGGGGGGCTACGCAGCACAGATACGCAGTATTTT.

The V gene is TRBV9, the J gene TRBJ1-1, with 7 bases aligning to TRBD1. Germline-derived CDR1 and CDR2 are SGDLS and YYNGEE. Unmatched junction bases numbered 8, after V lost 4 bases and J lost 5 bases. The CDR3 sequence is 14 residues long. The CDR3 DNA reads TGTGCCAGCAGCTTTAGCCCCAGGGGGACTGAAGCTTTCTTT. Translation gives CASSFSPRGTEAFF. The variable domain in full, with the rest retrieved from reference TRBV9 and TRBJ1-1, is DSGVTQTPKHLITATGQRVTLRCSPRSGDLSVYWYQQSLDQGLQFLIQYYNGEERAKGNILERFSAQQFPDLHSELNLSSLELGDSALYFCASSFSPRGTEAFFGQGTRLTVV.

The sample holds a few counts of this clone. The chain combines TRBV23-1 with TRBJ2-7; 7 bases match TRBD1. Being an ORF, TRBV23-1 has a function that is uncertain. With V trimmed by 7 bases and J by 3 bases, 12 bases remained unmatched. The CDR3 contains 15 residues. The CDR3 region has the DNA TGCGCCAGCACTAAATCACTCAGGGGGTTCTACGAGCAGTACTTC. Translating it yields CASTKSLRGFYEQYF.

The chain combines TRBV4-1 with TRBJ1-5; D gene uncertain. The CDR3 totals 13 residues. V was shortened by 1 base and J by 12 bases, with 13 bases between the two germline ends. Germline CDR1 MGHRA, CDR2 YSYEKL. CDR3 residues: CASSQGADMDQHF. The CDR3 nucleotides read TGCGCCAGCAGCCAAGGGGCAGACATGGACCAGCATTTT.

The chain has TRBV13 and TRBJ2-7, with 10 bases fitting TRBD1. The CDR3 length is 14 residues. CDR1 is PRHDT, CDR2 FYEKMQ, per germline (reference sequence). With 4 bases clipped from V and 2 bases from J, the junction kept 2 bases outside the gene matches. The CDR3 DNA is TGTGCCAGCAGCTCCGGACAGGGGGCCTACGAGCAGTACTTC. Translated: CASSSGQGAYEQYF.

The V gene is TRBV28, the J gene TRBJ1-6, with a possible D match to TRBD1 (6 bases). The CDR3 extends over 17 amino acids. Germline assignment: CDR1 MDHEN and CDR2 SYDVKM. Trimming took 3 bases from V and 0 from J, leaving 12 bases between them. The CDR3 loop is CASSFPDRSSYNSPLHF. As DNA, the CDR3 is TGTGCCAGCAGTTTCCCGGACAGAAGCTCCTATAATTCACCCCTCCACTTT.

The V gene is TRBV5-4, the J gene TRBJ1-1, with D maybe TRBD1 (5 bases). The germline gives CDR1 SGHNT, CDR2 YYREEE (reference sequence). The CDR3 spans 13 residues. V shed 3 bases and J shed 8 bases, with 14 bases lying between them. Here the CDR3 DNA reads TGTGCCAGCAGCTCCCCACAAGGGGCGGAAGCTTTCTTT. Its translation is CASSSPQGAEAFF.

This chain connects TRBV6-5 to TRBJ1-5, with D possibly matching TRBD1 (5 bases). CDR1 and CDR2 from the germline V gene are MNHEY and SVGAGI. V lost 5 bases and J 9 bases, leaving 17 bases between the germline ends. This CDR3 is built from 14 residues. CDR3 DNA: TGTGCCAGCAGTGCGGGAGACAGTCTCAGGCCCCAGCATTTT. Translation: CASSAGDSLRPQHF.

This rearrangement joins TRBV7-2 to TRBJ1-1; TRBD1 might be the D (6 bases). Trimming took off 5 bases at V and 11 bases at J, with 21 bases between the two ends. CDR3 length: 14 residues. Germline CDR1 and CDR2: SGHTA and FQGNSA. CDR3 nucleotide sequence: TGTGCCAGCAGCCCCCAGACAGGTGGATGGCGTGCTTTCTTT. Its translation is CASSPQTGGWRAFF.

The CDR3 sequence: CASSKQETGENQPQHF. CDR3 nucleotides: TGTGCCAGTAGTAAACAAGAGACAGGGGAAAATCAGCCCCAGCATTTT. This chain links TRBV19 with TRBJ1-5; 8 nucleotides match TRBD1. Germline V lookup: CDR1 LNHDA, CDR2 SQIVND (reference sequence). J was trimmed by 4 bases and V by 4 bases; bases with no gene match: 9. The CDR3 is 16 residues long.

As concerns this clone: One junction end does not reproduce the germline sequence, and a read error may be involved. The CDR3 sequence is CASRLAGDTDTQYF. CDR3 nucleotide sequence: TGTGCCAGCAGGTTAGCGGGGGACACAGATACGCAGTATTTT. The chain employs TRBV11-3 and TRBJ2-3, with 9 bases lining up with TRBD2. Germline CDR1 is SGHNT and CDR2 is YENEEA. The CDR3 sequence is 14 residues long.

The chain combines TRBV7-2 with TRBJ2-5; no reliable D call. CDR1 and CDR2 (germline): SGHTA, FQGNSA. V was cut by 4 bases and J by 5 bases, with 8 bases left in between. This CDR3 spans 12 amino acids. CDR3 bases: TGTGCCAGCAGCTCTCAGTGGGAGACCCAGTACTTC. It is translated as CASSSQWETQYF.

The chain uses TRBV4-2 and TRBJ1-2, with 9 nucleotides matching TRBD1. CDR1 is LGHNA and CDR2 is YNFKEQ in the germline V gene. Trimming took 3 bases from V and 6 from J; bases not matched to a gene: 8. The CDR3 has 15 residues. The chain's CDR3 is CASSQGQGQRHGYTF. The CDR3 DNA sequence: TGTGCCAGCAGCCAGGGACAGGGACAGAGACATGGCTACACCTTC.

The gene calls are TRBV19 and TRBJ2-2; the match to TRBD2 covers 8 bases. This CDR3 is 15 amino acids long. J lost 3 bases, V lost 6 bases, and 6 bases had no gene match. Germline-derived CDR1 and CDR2 are LNHDA and SQIVND (reference sequence). The CDR3 region has the DNA TGTGCCAGTAGGGAGAGCGGGAGAGACACCGGGGAGCTGTTTTTT. This gives the protein CASRESGRDTGELFF. The full variable domain, in which reference TRBV19 and TRBJ2-2 provide the parts outside the CDR3, is DGGITQSPKYLFRKEGQNVTLSCEQNLNHDAMYWYRQDPGQGLRLIYYSQIVNDFQKGDIAEGYSVSREKKESFPLTVTSAQKNPTAFYLCASRESGRDTGELFFGEGSRLTVL.